This T cell receptor (beta chain) was profiled in a study of blood T cell repertoires in COVID-19. Trimming cost V 4 bases and J 1 base, with 12 bases left between them. The CDR3 totals 15 residues. In germline, CDR1 is SGHRS, CDR2 YFSETQ. A word on this clone: The same CDR3 can be traced to other DNA sequences in this sample.

Data came from immunoSEQ multiplex PCR; TCRdb stores just in-frame clones and leaves some out. This sample yields 80,000 to 95,000 clones, of which around nine tenths are seen a single time; approximately 3.6% belongs to the top ten. The chain has TRBV5-1 and TRBJ1-5, with a possible D match to TRBD1 (6 bases). The material sequenced was peripheral blood. The sequence derives from a woman in her 70s with acute or convalescent COVID-19. The CDR3 DNA reads as TGCGCCAGCAGCCTGGGCACAGGGAGCAATCAGCCCCAGCATTTT. Protein: CASSLGTGSNQPQHF.